The clone carrying this T cell receptor (beta chain) was recorded many times. The antigen is undetermined. These data come from a study of identical twins. Via MiXCR, TCRdb re-called the 5' RACE reads, giving one row per CDR3 protein. This table has about 520,000 distinct CDR3 sequences, about 20% appearing once. Study findings and constraints: For cord blood, abundant beta clonotypes had fewer insertions, unlike memory repertoires, which showed none.

V lost 4 bases, J lost 3 bases, and 7 bases stayed unmatched. There are 15 residues in the CDR3. Germline V gene lookup returns CDR1 MNHEY and CDR2 SVGAGI. The same sample was also used in a study of T cells expressing NK-cell markers. That report adds: Seven of the eight sequenced donors were HCMV-seropositive; one was seronegative. Among a few donors, these clonotypes also ranked first in the CD3+CD56-NKG2C+ fraction.

The rearrangement links TRBV6-5 to TRBJ2-7, with 9 bases fitting TRBD1. This sequence was found in a woman in her late teens or twenties in good health. Sequenced: CD4+ T cells sorted from blood. The CDR3: CASSFKGTGNYEQYF. CDR3 DNA: TGTGCCAGCAGTTTTAAGGGGACAGGGAACTACGAGCAGTACTTC.